These 22 T cell receptor beta chains share one sample of origin, sequenced in a study of shared clonotypes between healthy human individuals (dated by TCRdb to 2020 to 2022). Libraries were constructed by the immunoSEQ multiplex PCR assay. This immuneACCESS table, as held by TCRdb, lists in-frame sequences with V and J called but not all clones. Of the missing ones, under half trace to an unresolved V gene in checked studies; the others have no known cause. Here the sample has about 2.2 million clones; approximately 92% occur a single time. The ten largest clones add up to 1.5% to 2% of the sample. CD8 naive samples were obtained by positive selection for CCR7 among CD45RO-negative cells, yielding a CD45RA+CCR7+ population from which TemRA cells were excluded. The sample was naive CD8+ T cells from PBMCs. Explained via the paper, the cell subset or site label denotes: CD45RA+CCR7+. These receptors were collected from a man aged 18 to 29 in good health. Some clones in this sample may be carry-over from other donors' samples.

About this clone itself: The sample contains more than one DNA sequence encoding this CDR3. The chain employs TRBV6-6 and TRBJ2-1; 12 bases line up with TRBD2. Germline values: CDR1 MNHNY, CDR2 SVGAGI (reference sequence). Trimming took 3 bases from V and 4 from J; bases not matched to a gene: 1. CDR3 length: 15 residues. The CDR3 spells CASSYLAGGYNEQFF. The CDR3 nucleotides read TGTGCCAGCAGTTATCTAGCGGGAGGGTACAATGAGCAGTTCTTC.

The chain links TRBV19 to TRBJ1-2; TRBD1 matches at 7 bases. The J segment lost 6 bases and the V segment lost 4 bases, leaving 11 bases of the junction unmatched. This CDR3 is 15 amino acids long. The germline gives CDR1 LNHDA, CDR2 SQIVND (reference sequence). CDR3 bases: TGTGCCAGTAGTAGACGGAATAGGGGGCAGGATGGCTACACCTTC. Translation: CASSRRNRGQDGYTF.

The chain couples TRBV19 to TRBJ1-5; D perhaps matches TRBD1 (5 bases). The V gene's germline CDR1 is LNHDA and CDR2 SQIVND (reference sequence). The CDR3 is 15 amino acids. V was pared by 5 bases and J by 3 bases, with 14 bases between. The CDR3 spells CASSLAGELNQPQHF. The CDR3 coding sequence is TGTGCCAGTAGTCTCGCGGGGGAACTCAATCAGCCCCAGCATTTT.

The rearrangement uses TRBV13 and TRBJ2-1; D gene ambiguous. Germline CDR1 is PRHDT and CDR2 is FYEKMQ (reference sequence). The V end lost 1 base, the J end lost 4 bases, and 14 bases lay between the germline ends. The CDR3 is made up of 16 amino acids. This CDR3 reads CASSLVSSPSYNEQFF. The CDR3 coding sequence is TGTGCCAGCAGCTTAGTCAGTTCTCCGTCGTACAATGAGCAGTTCTTC.

The genes are TRBV7-2 and TRBJ2-1; 9 bases fit TRBD2. V trimming: 4 bases; J trimming: 5 bases; junction bases outside the gene matches: 9. Germline V gives CDR1 SGHTA, CDR2 FQGNSA. The CDR3 contains 16 residues. CDR3 residues: CASSYLAGLTNNEQFF. The CDR3 region has the DNA TGTGCCAGCAGCTACCTAGCGGGACTAACCAACAATGAGCAGTTCTTC.

The count of this clone is one. The chain links TRBV13 to TRBJ2-7; 13 bases map to TRBD2. V trimming: 4 bases; J trimming: 7 bases; junction bases outside the gene matches: 4. This CDR3 has 14 amino acids. The germline V gene encodes CDR1 PRHDT and CDR2 FYEKMQ (reference sequence). CDR3 nucleotides: TGTGCCAGCAGCTGGACTAGCGGGAGTGGTGAGCAGTACTTC. Amino acid sequence: CASSWTSGSGEQYF.

The rearrangement uses TRBV6-1 and TRBJ1-5, with D maybe TRBD1 (6 bases). Between the trimmed V and J ends, which lost 3 bases and 3 bases, there was a span of 9 bases. The CDR3 is 14 amino acids. CDR1 MNHNS and CDR2 SASEGT come from the germline V gene. Written as DNA, the CDR3 is TGTGCCAGCAGTGATAGGGGGGTCAATCAGCCCCAGCATTTT. Amino acid sequence: CASSDRGVNQPQHF.

This rearrangement joins TRBV7-6 to TRBJ2-7; 7 bases are shared with TRBD2. Germline trimming cut 1 base from V and 0 bases from J; bases unmatched to any gene: 6. This CDR3 comprises 16 residues. Per the germline V gene, CDR1 is SGHVS and CDR2 is FNYEAQ. The CDR3 DNA sequence: TGTGCCAGCAGCTTAGAAAGGGGAGGGAGCTCCTACGAGCAGTACTTC. Translating gives CASSLERGGSSYEQYF.

The V call is TRBV9, the J call TRBJ1-2, with D perhaps matching TRBD1 (5 bases). The length of the CDR3 is 15 residues. Germline loops: CDR1 SGDLS, CDR2 YYNGEE. With 3 bases removed from V and 2 bases from J, the gap between germline ends came to 14 bases. CDR3 residues: CASSGQRDGNYGYTF. DNA of the CDR3: TGTGCCAGCAGCGGCCAACGGGACGGAAACTATGGCTACACCTTC.

The CDR3 is CASSPGGLYEQYF. As DNA, the CDR3 is TGTGCCAGCTCTCCAGGGGGTTTGTACGAGCAGTACTTC. The chain links TRBV9 to TRBJ2-7; TRBD1 agrees at 7 bases. The junction had 8 bases not matched to a gene; V was cut back by 7 bases and J by 4 bases. Per the germline V gene, CDR1 is SGDLS and CDR2 is YYNGEE. The CDR3 has 13 residues.

The chain is built from TRBV2 and TRBJ2-7; 10 bases agree with TRBD2. CDR1 is SNHLY, CDR2 FYNNEI, per germline. This CDR3 region has 17 residues. V shed 9 bases and J 0 bases; nucleotides not matched to a gene: 14. CDR3 in amino acids: CARGASGSRESSYEQYF. The CDR3 region has the DNA TGTGCCAGGGGGGCTAGCGGGAGCCGGGAAAGCTCCTACGAGCAGTACTTC.

The rearrangement links TRBV7-2 to TRBJ2-1; 10 nucleotides agree with TRBD1. Germline CDR1 reads SGHTA; CDR2 reads FQGNSA. CDR3 length: 16 residues. Trimming took 5 bases from V and 7 from J; bases not matched to a gene: 11. The CDR3 DNA follows: TGTGCCAGCAGCCCGCGACAGGGGGCATCTGTTAATGAGCAGTTCTTC. It specifies CASSPRQGASVNEQFF.

The J gene is TRBJ2-1, the V gene TRBV27; D possibly corresponds to TRBD1 (5 bases). CDR1 is MNHEY and CDR2 is SMNVEV in the germline V gene (reference sequence). The CDR3 totals 16 residues. V shed 4 bases and J shed 0 bases, with 13 bases lying between them. In DNA form, the CDR3 reads TGTGCCAGCAGTTACCGACAGCCAAACTCCTACAATGAGCAGTTCTTC. Translated: CASSYRQPNSYNEQFF.

This chain uses TRBV9 with TRBJ2-7; possible D gene TRBD1, 5 bases. Germline V gives CDR1 SGDLS, CDR2 YYNGEE. The CDR3 extends over 13 amino acids. With 2 bases removed from V and 5 bases from J, the gap between germline ends came to 11 bases. CDR3 nucleotides: TGTGCCAGCAGCGTTGGCAGGGCGAACGAGCAGTACTTC. It yields the protein CASSVGRANEQYF.

CDR3 DNA sequence: TGTGCCAGCAGCTCAGGAGTCTCTGGGGCCAACGTCCTGACTTTC. Its translation is CASSSGVSGANVLTF. J is TRBJ2-6 and V is TRBV7-8, with no clear D. The CDR3 extends over 15 amino acids. Per germline, CDR1 SGHVS and CDR2 FQNEAQ. V shed 4 bases and J shed 0 bases, with 7 bases lying between them.

To note about this clone: The same CDR3 also results from other DNA sequences found in this sample. The V and J genes are TRBV27 and TRBJ1-1, with D possibly being TRBD1 (5 bases). The germline V and J ends were trimmed by 5 bases and 5 bases, with 15 bases remaining between them. The germline V gene encodes CDR1 MNHEY and CDR2 SMNVEV (reference sequence). The CDR3 is made up of 14 amino acids. CDR3 bases: TGTGCCAGCAGTCTCCTTCGGGGGGATACTGAAGCTTTCTTT. Translating it yields CASSLLRGDTEAFF.

The chain couples TRBV5-1 to TRBJ2-2; D remains unclear. Germline V gene sequence: CDR1 SGHRS, CDR2 YFSETQ. Deletions cut 7 bases from V and 7 bases from J, with 11 bases between. This CDR3 comprises 12 residues. The CDR3 spells CASRPVGGELFF. The CDR3, as DNA: TGCGCCAGCCGGCCGGTCGGCGGGGAGCTGTTTTTT.

This clone occurred a few times. Other nucleotide sequences from this sample produce the same CDR3. J is TRBJ1-4 and V is TRBV28, with D possibly being TRBD1 (6 bases). Trimming took 6 bases from V and 0 from J, leaving 11 bases between them. Germline V CDR1 and CDR2: MDHEN, SYDVKM. The length of the CDR3 is 15 residues. DNA for the CDR3: TGTGCCAGCAGCCTACAGGGCGCAACTAATGAAAAACTGTTTTTT. Its protein is CASSLQGATNEKLFF.

The V call is TRBV6-5, the J call TRBJ2-2, with 8 bases identical to TRBD2. CDR3 length: 15 amino acids. CDR1 and CDR2 from the germline V gene are MNHEY and SVGAGI. The trim removed 6 bases at V and 6 bases at J, leaving 9 bases unmatched. This CDR3 reads CASSWTDGGAGELFF. The CDR3 bases are TGTGCCAGCAGCTGGACGGACGGGGGGGCCGGGGAGCTGTTTTTT.

The chain employs TRBV28 and TRBJ2-7; D gene unclear. The CDR3 spans 14 residues. Trimming shortened V by 1 base and J by 12 bases, and 19 bases separated the two germline ends. Germline lookup yields CDR1 MDHEN and CDR2 SYDVKM. Here the CDR3 DNA reads TGTGCCAGCAGTTTATTCAGCGAAAAAGGGTGGCTGTACTTC. Translation gives CASSLFSEKGWLYF. The variable domain in full, completed from reference TRBV28 and TRBJ2-7, reads DVKVTQSSRYLVKRTGEKVFLECVQDMDHENMFWYRQDPGLGLRLIYFSYDVKMKEKGDIPEGYSVSREKKERFSLILESASTNQTSMYLCASSLFSEKGWLYFGPGTRLTVT.

The rearrangement uses TRBV6-5 and TRBJ1-6; no firm D call. V dropped 6 bases and J dropped 10 bases, with 16 bases sitting between them. The V gene's germline CDR1 is MNHEY and CDR2 SVGAGI. CDR3 length: 14 residues. The CDR3 loop is CASSADGVDSPLHF. The CDR3 nucleotides read TGTGCCAGCAGCGCTGATGGGGTGGACTCACCCCTCCACTTT.

This chain uses TRBV27 with TRBJ2-7; no clear D. There are 16 residues in the CDR3. Trimming removed 6 bases at V and 3 bases at J, with 21 bases between. Germline V gene data show CDR1 as MNHEY and CDR2 as SMNVEV (reference sequence). The CDR3 reads CASSPLARTSYYEQYF. CDR3 DNA: TGTGCCAGCAGCCCCCTGGCCAGGACGAGCTACTACGAGCAGTACTTC.